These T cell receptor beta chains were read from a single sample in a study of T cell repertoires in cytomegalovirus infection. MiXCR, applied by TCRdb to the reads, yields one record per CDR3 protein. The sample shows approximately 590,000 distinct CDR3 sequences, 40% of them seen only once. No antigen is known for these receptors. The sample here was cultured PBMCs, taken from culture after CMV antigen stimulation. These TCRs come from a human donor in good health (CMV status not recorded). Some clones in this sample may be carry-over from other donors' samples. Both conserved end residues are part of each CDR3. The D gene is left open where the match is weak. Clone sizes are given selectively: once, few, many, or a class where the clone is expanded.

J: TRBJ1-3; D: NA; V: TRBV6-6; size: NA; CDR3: CASSYPDTLSGNTIYF; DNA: TGTGCCAGCAGTTACCCCGACACGCTCTCTGGAAACACCATATATTTT
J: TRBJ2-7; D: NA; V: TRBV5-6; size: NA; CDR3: CASSLGSSHGYQQYF; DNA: TGTGCCAGCAGCTTGGGTTCTAGTCATGGGTACCAGCAGTACTTC
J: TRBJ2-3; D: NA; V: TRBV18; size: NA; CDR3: CASSPPTHTDTQYF; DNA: TGTGCCAGCTCACCACCGACTCACACAGATACGCAGTATTTT
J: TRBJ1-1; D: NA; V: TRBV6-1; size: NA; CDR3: CASTPPAGEAFF; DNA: TGTGCCAGCACCCCGCCCGCAGGTGAAGCTTTCTTT
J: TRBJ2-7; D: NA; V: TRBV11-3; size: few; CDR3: CASSLEADDEQYF; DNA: TGTGCCAGCAGCTTAGAGGCGGACGACGAGCAGTACTTC
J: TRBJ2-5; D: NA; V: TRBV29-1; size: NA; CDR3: CSVAGGVRETQYF; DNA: TGCAGCGTTGCTGGGGGAGTTCGAGAGACCCAGTACTTC
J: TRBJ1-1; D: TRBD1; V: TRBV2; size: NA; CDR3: CASSLQGALSGEAFF; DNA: TGTGCCAGCAGTCTTCAGGGGGCCCTCTCGGGAGAAGCTTTCTTT
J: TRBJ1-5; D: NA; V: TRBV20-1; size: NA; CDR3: CSASPMTASNQPQHF; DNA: TGCAGTGCTAGTCCCATGACAGCTAGCAATCAGCCCCAGCATTTT
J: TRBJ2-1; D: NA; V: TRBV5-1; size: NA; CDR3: CASSLTLSTAYNEQFF; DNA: TGCGCCAGCAGCTTGACCCTCTCGACGGCCTACAATGAGCAGTTCTTC
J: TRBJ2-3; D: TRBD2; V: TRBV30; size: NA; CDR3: CAWSAGGSYTQYF; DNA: TGTGCCTGGTCGGCCGGGGGGAGTTATACGCAGTATTTT
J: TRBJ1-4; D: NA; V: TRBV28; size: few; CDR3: CASSPWPRFNEKLFF; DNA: TGTGCCAGCAGTCCCTGGCCCCGATTTAATGAAAAACTGTTTTTT
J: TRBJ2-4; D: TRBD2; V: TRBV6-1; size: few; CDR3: CASSEVGGGKKNIQYF; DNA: TGTGCCAGCAGTGAAGTGGGCGGGGGAAAGAAAAACATTCAGTACTTC
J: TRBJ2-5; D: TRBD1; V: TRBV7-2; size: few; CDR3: CASSLRTGGSGETQYF; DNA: TGTGCCAGCAGCCTCCGGACAGGGGGTTCGGGAGAGACCCAGTACTTC